Below are 4 T cell receptor beta chains sequenced from a single sample in a study of cytomegalovirus exposure and HLA in healthy donors. The PCR used 60 Vbeta and 13 Jbeta primers. Produced via immunoSEQ multiplex PCR; TCRdb's table is partial and in-frame only. Of about 98,000 clones listed, approximately 82% are singletons. Sequenced: PBMCs. These receptor sequences come from a female donor in good health and CMV-seropositive.

The chain links TRBV27 to TRBJ1-1, with D possibly matching TRBD1 (5 bases). Trimming took 3 bases from V and 5 from J, leaving 10 bases between them. CDR3 length equals 13 residues. Germline loops: CDR1 MNHEY, CDR2 SMNVEV (reference sequence). The CDR3 DNA reads as TGTGCCAGCAGTTTTGGGGGAGGAACTGAAGCTTTCTTT. Its translation is CASSFGGGTEAFF.

This clone came up once. The CDR3 region is CASSLGVTGETQYF. CDR3 sequence (DNA): TGCGCCAGCAGCTTGGGTGTGACGGGGGAGACCCAGTACTTC. The chain links TRBV5-1 to TRBJ2-5; maybe TRBD2 (5 bases). From germline, CDR1 is SGHRS and CDR2 YFSETQ. The CDR3 contains 14 residues. V was shortened by 0 bases and J by 5 bases, with 11 bases between the two germline ends.

V is TRBV19 and J is TRBJ2-5, with D possibly matching TRBD2 (6 bases). CDR3 size: 14 residues. Germline values: CDR1 LNHDA, CDR2 SQIVND (reference sequence). V lost 7 bases and J 5 bases, leaving 17 bases between the germline ends. CDR3 coding DNA: TGTGCCAGTACGGCCGGGGGAGCGGGTGAGACCCAGTACTTC. Protein: CASTAGGAGETQYF.

This clone was seen once. The J gene is TRBJ2-3, the V gene TRBV7-6; D might be TRBD2 (5 bases). The CDR3 totals 16 residues. Trimming cost V 5 bases and J 0 bases, with 15 bases left between them. Germline V gene sequence: CDR1 SGHVS, CDR2 FNYEAQ. The CDR3 reads CASSRTSVASTDTQYF. DNA of the CDR3: TGTGCCAGCAGCCGTACTAGTGTTGCTAGCACAGATACGCAGTATTTT.